A single sample gave rise to the 23 T cell receptor beta chains below, sequenced in a study of T cell responses to AZD1222 COVID-19 vaccine. TCRdb's table, derived via immunoSEQ multiplex PCR, lists solely in-frame clones and lacks some. The sample lists some 170,000 clones, roughly 94% occurring once. The sample in question was peripheral blood, obtained 28 days after the second AZD1222 dose. These receptors were obtained from an adult who received the AZD1222 COVID-19 vaccine.

The chain combines TRBV21-1 with TRBJ2-7; TRBD1, the table's D call, was not compared with the DNA. TRBV21-1 is a documented pseudogene. The CDR3 totals 18 residues. CDR3 in DNA: TGTGCCAGCAGCAAAGTCGGTAGACCCTCCCGGACAGGTCACGAGCAGTACTTC. It codes for CASSKVGRPSRTGHEQYF.

This chain connects TRBV18 to TRBJ1-5; D is unresolved. Trimming took 6 bases from V and 6 from J, leaving 15 bases between them. This CDR3 contains 14 residues. The germline V gene has CDR1 KGHSH and CDR2 LQKENI. Here the CDR3 DNA reads TGTGCCAGCTCCATCTCTTCTGGAGGTCAGCCCCAGCATTTT. This encodes CASSISSGGQPQHF. The whole variable domain, filled in from reference TRBV18 and TRBJ1-5, reads NAGVMQNPRHLVRRRGQEARLRCSPMKGHSHVYWYRQLPEEGLKFMVYLQKENIIDESGMPKERFSAEFPKEGPSILRIQQVVRGDSAAYFCASSISSGGQPQHFGDGTRLSIL.

V is TRBV20-1 and J is TRBJ1-2, with D tentatively TRBD1 (5 bases). The V gene lost 3 bases and the J gene lost 2 bases, with 13 bases spanning the gap. This CDR3 region has 14 residues. Germline V gene lookup returns CDR1 DFQATT and CDR2 SNEGSKA (reference sequence). CDR3 DNA sequence: TGCAGTGCTAGTCGACAGCTGCCCAACTATGGCTACACCTTC. Its protein product is CSASRQLPNYGYTF.

The gene calls are TRBV9 and TRBJ2-7; D gene unclear. The CDR3 contains 9 residues. Germline loops: CDR1 SGDLS, CDR2 YYNGEE. V gave up 7 bases and J gave up 12 bases, with 11 bases separating them. CDR3 nucleotides: TGTGCCAGCCTAATGAAGCGGTACTTC. It is translated as CASLMKRYF.

The chain links TRBV4-1 to TRBJ1-4, with D possibly being TRBD1 (6 bases). The CDR3 is 14 amino acids. The ends were cut back, 1 base at V and 7 bases at J, with 10 bases in the middle. Germline V CDR1 and CDR2: MGHRA, YSYEKL. CDR3: CASSQVQGAEKLFF. Here the CDR3 DNA reads TGCGCCAGCAGCCAAGTACAGGGAGCTGAAAAACTGTTTTTT.

The chain has TRBV6-2 or TRBV6-3 and TRBJ2-7, with a possible D match to TRBD2 (6 bases). The germline CDR1 and CDR2 sequences are MNHEY and SVGEGT. The CDR3 extends over 14 amino acids. V gave up 2 bases and J gave up 4 bases, with 12 bases separating them. The CDR3 nucleotides read TGTGCCAGCAGTTACCCCGGGGGTAAATACGAGCAGTACTTC. It yields the protein CASSYPGGKYEQYF.

The chain has TRBV24-1 and TRBJ2-1; 12 nucleotides match TRBD2. V shed 3 bases, J shed 4 bases, and the junction held 3 bases outside the gene matches. The CDR3 sequence is 16 residues long. Germline V gene sequence: CDR1 KGHDR, CDR2 SFDVKD. This chain's CDR3 is CATSDPTSGRYNEQFF. DNA for the CDR3: TGTGCCACCAGTGATCCTACTAGCGGGAGGTACAATGAGCAGTTCTTC.

V gene TRBV27 combines with J gene TRBJ1-2; D is perhaps TRBD1 (5 bases). The germline CDR1 and CDR2 sequences are MNHEY and SMNVEV (reference sequence). V lost 7 bases and J 4 bases, leaving 19 bases between the germline ends. CDR3 length: 15 residues. The chain's CDR3 is CASKAISDGTYGYTF. In nucleotides, the CDR3 is TGTGCCAGCAAGGCGATTAGTGACGGGACCTATGGCTACACCTTC.

This clone was seen a single time. V is TRBV5-4 and J is TRBJ1-1; no firm D call. The CDR3 runs 14 residues. V lost 4 bases to trimming and J lost 5 bases, with 15 bases between them. CDR1 and CDR2 (germline): SGHNT, YYREEE (reference sequence). The CDR3 DNA is TGTGCCAGCAGCCCACGACCGAAGCAGACTGAAGCTTTCTTT. Translation gives CASSPRPKQTEAFF.

V and J are TRBV7-8 and TRBJ1-1; D gene ambiguous. CDR1 is SGHVS, CDR2 FQNEAQ, per germline. Trimming cost V 0 bases and J 4 bases, with 15 bases left between them. The CDR3 sequence is 16 residues long. The CDR3 reads CASSLARPVRSTEAFF. The CDR3 nucleotides are TGTGCCAGCAGCTTAGCGCGGCCAGTTAGGAGCACTGAAGCTTTCTTT.

This clone was detected only once. The gene calls are TRBV6-6 and TRBJ2-7; the D gene is possibly TRBD2 (6 bases). Trimming stripped 4 bases from V and 6 bases from J, with 7 bases between. The CDR3 has 11 amino acids. The germline V gene encodes CDR1 MNHNY and CDR2 SVGAGI (reference sequence). In DNA, the CDR3 is TGTGCCAGCAGTTCCGGGGGCGAGCAGTACTTC. It is translated as CASSSGGEQYF.

The chain links TRBV18 to TRBJ1-1; TRBD1 might be the D (5 bases). CDR1 is KGHSH, CDR2 LQKENI, per germline. V shed 3 bases and J shed 0 bases, with 11 bases lying between them. This CDR3 comprises 15 residues. CDR3 in amino acids: CASSPRQGMNTEAFF. CDR3 coding DNA: TGTGCCAGCTCACCCCGGCAGGGTATGAACACTGAAGCTTTCTTT.

The chain uses TRBV7-9 and TRBJ2-5; TRBD2 matches at 9 bases. Germline CDR1 reads SEHNR; CDR2 reads FQNEAQ (reference sequence). V was clipped by 1 base and J by 5 bases; unmatched bases: 14. The length of the CDR3 is 18 residues. CDR3 sequence reads: CASSLGLGVAGEGETQYF. The CDR3 nucleotides read TGTGCCAGCAGCTTAGGCCTGGGAGTAGCGGGAGAGGGGGAGACCCAGTACTTC.

V gene TRBV1 combines with J gene TRBJ1-2; the table calls TRBD1, which could not be checked here. TRBV1 is a documented pseudogene. The length of the CDR3 is 16 residues. The CDR3 loop is CTSSQDVGDRAGGYTF. In DNA form, the CDR3 reads TGCACCAGCAGCCAAGATGTTGGGGACAGGGCGGGAGGCTACACCTTC.

This chain connects TRBV4-1 to TRBJ2-2, with TRBD1 matching over 8 bases. V dropped 4 bases and J dropped 6; count of bases not matched to a gene: 4. CDR1 is MGHRA, CDR2 YSYEKL, per germline. The length of the CDR3 is 14 residues. For the CDR3, the DNA is TGCGCCAGCAGCCTCCTCAGGGGGCCCGGGGAGCTGTTTTTT. Translating gives CASSLLRGPGELFF.

The chain recombines TRBV6-5 with TRBJ1-5; the match to TRBD1 covers 9 bases. Trimming cost V 6 bases and J 3 bases; bases outside gene matches: 6. The CDR3 totals 15 residues. CDR1 MNHEY and CDR2 SVGAGI come from the germline V gene. DNA for the CDR3: TGTGCCAGCAGCTTTGACAGGGGGGACAATCAGCCCCAGCATTTT. Amino acid sequence: CASSFDRGDNQPQHF.

The CDR3, as DNA: TGTGCCAGCAGTCTATCAGGACAGGGAAGACACAATGAGCAGTTCTTC. Its translation: CASSLSGQGRHNEQFF. The genes are TRBV28 and TRBJ2-1; 8 bases agree with TRBD1. After removal of 5 bases from V and 5 bases from J, the junction contained 11 bases not matched to a gene. CDR3 length: 16 amino acids. Germline V gene lookup returns CDR1 MDHEN and CDR2 SYDVKM.

The J gene is TRBJ2-2, the V gene TRBV7-8; D perhaps matches TRBD2 (5 bases). V was pared by 2 bases and J by 4 bases, with 14 bases between. CDR3 length: 16 residues. CDR1 is SGHVS, CDR2 FQNEAQ, per germline. CDR3 DNA sequence: TGTGCCAGCAGCTTACGTCTAGCAGTACCCACCGGGGAGCTGTTTTTT. Translating gives CASSLRLAVPTGELFF.

This chain uses TRBV11-1 with TRBJ2-7; 7 positions agree with TRBD2. This CDR3 contains 14 residues. V gave up 8 bases and J gave up 0 bases; unmatched junction bases: 7. Per the germline V gene, CDR1 is SGHAT and CDR2 is FQDESV (reference sequence). This CDR3 is CASAQRGNSYEQYF. Written as DNA, the CDR3 is TGTGCCAGCGCCCAGCGGGGCAACTCCTACGAGCAGTACTTC.

The chain combines TRBV19 with TRBJ2-2, with 7 positions matching TRBD2. CDR1 LNHDA and CDR2 SQIVND come from the germline V gene (reference sequence). The CDR3 covers 14 residues. V lost 11 bases, J lost 3 bases, and 9 bases stayed unmatched. The CDR3 nucleotides read TGTGCCTCCCTCGGGGACTATTACACCGGGGAGCTGTTTTTT. The encoded protein is CASLGDYYTGELFF.

The chain employs TRBV6-5 and TRBJ2-2; D gene ambiguous. CDR1 MNHEY and CDR2 SVGAGI come from the germline V gene. The CDR3 runs 11 residues. The V end was cut by 5 bases, the J end by 7 bases, with 5 bases between. CDR3 DNA sequence: TGTGCCAGCAGTACCGACGGGGAGCTGTTTTTT. Protein: CASSTDGELFF.

The chain carries TRBV7-8 and TRBJ2-1; D possibly corresponds to TRBD2 (6 bases). Trimming removed 5 bases at V and 4 bases at J, with 27 bases between. Germline assignment: CDR1 SGHVS and CDR2 FQNEAQ. The CDR3 has 19 residues. In DNA, the CDR3 is TGTGCCAGCAGCCGATCCCGCATTGTCGGGGGTGGGGGTTACAATGAGCAGTTCTTC. Its protein is CASSRSRIVGGGGYNEQFF.

This chain joins TRBV5-1 and TRBJ2-1; D uncertain. From germline, CDR1 is SGHRS and CDR2 YFSETQ. The length of the CDR3 is 13 residues. The V gene lost 4 bases and the J gene lost 4 bases, with 9 bases spanning the gap. CDR3 residues: CASSLGSYNEQFF. The CDR3 coding sequence is TGCGCCAGCAGCCTTGGGTCGTACAATGAGCAGTTCTTC.